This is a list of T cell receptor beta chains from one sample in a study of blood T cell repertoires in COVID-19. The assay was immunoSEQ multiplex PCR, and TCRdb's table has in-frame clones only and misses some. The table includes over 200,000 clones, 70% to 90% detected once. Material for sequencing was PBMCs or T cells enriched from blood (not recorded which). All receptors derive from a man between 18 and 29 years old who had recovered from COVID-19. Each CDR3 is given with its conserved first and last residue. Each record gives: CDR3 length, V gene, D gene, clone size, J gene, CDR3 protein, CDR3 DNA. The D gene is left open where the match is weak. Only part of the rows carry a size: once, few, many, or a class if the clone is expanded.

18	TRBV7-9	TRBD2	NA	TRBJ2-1	CASSSGLAGVRSYNEQFF	TGTGCCAGCAGCTCGGGACTAGCGGGAGTGAGGTCCTACAATGAGCAGTTCTTC
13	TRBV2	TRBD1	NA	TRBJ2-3	CASRQGLQDTQYF	TGTGCCAGCAGACAGGGGCTGCAAGATACGCAGTATTTT
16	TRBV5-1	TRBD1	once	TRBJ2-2	CASSPSGTGGTGELFF	TGCGCCAGCAGCCCTTCCGGGACAGGGGGGACCGGGGAGCTGTTTTTT
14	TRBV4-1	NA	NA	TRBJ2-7	CASSQAPQVYEQYF	TGCGCCAGCAGCCAAGCCCCACAGGTTTACGAGCAGTACTTC
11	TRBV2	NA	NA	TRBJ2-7	CASSLGPPQYF	TGTGCCAGCAGTCTGGGGCCCCCGCAGTACTTC
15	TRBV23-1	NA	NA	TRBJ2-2	CASSRGGENTGELFF	TGCGCCAGCAGTCGAGGCGGGGAGAACACCGGGGAGCTGTTTTTT
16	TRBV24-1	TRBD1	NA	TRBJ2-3	CATSDPGGRSTDTQYF	TGTGCCACCAGTGACCCAGGGGGAAGGAGCACAGATACGCAGTATTTT
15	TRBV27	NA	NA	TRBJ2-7	CASSLSQRAGYEQYF	TGTGCCAGCAGTTTATCCCAGCGGGCGGGATACGAGCAGTACTTC
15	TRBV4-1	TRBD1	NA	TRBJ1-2	CASSPVPDRGYGYTF	TGCGCCAGCAGCCCGGTACCCGACAGGGGTTATGGCTACACCTTC
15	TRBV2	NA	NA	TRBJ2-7	CASRGFHGSGDEQYF	TGTGCCAGCAGAGGGTTTCACGGGAGTGGCGACGAGCAGTACTTC
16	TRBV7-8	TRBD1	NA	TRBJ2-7	CASSLVPGQGIYEQYF	TGTGCCAGCAGCTTAGTTCCGGGACAGGGTATCTACGAGCAGTACTTC
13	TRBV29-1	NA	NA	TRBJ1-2	CSVEGPANYGYTF	TGCAGCGTTGAAGGCCCGGCTAACTATGGCTACACCTTC